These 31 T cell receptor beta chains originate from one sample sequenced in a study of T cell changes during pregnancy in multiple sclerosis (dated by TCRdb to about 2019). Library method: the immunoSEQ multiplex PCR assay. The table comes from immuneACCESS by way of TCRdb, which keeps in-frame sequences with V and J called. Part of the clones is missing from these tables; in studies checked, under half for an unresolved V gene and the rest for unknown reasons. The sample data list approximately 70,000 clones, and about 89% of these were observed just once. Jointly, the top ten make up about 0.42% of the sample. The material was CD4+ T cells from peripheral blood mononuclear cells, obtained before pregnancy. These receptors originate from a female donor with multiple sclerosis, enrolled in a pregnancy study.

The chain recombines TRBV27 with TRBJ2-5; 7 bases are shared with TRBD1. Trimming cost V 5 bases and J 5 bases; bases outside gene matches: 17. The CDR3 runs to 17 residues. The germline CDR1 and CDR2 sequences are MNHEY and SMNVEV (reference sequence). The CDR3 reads CASSTRLRTGAQETQYF. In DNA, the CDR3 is TGTGCCAGCAGTACTCGACTAAGGACAGGCGCCCAGGAGACCCAGTACTTC.

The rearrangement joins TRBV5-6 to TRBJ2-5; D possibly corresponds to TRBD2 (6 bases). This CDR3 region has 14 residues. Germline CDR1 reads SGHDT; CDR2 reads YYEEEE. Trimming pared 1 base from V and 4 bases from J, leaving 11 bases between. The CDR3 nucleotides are TGTGCCAGCAGCTTGAGGGGAGGAGGAGAGACCCAGTACTTC. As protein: CASSLRGGGETQYF.

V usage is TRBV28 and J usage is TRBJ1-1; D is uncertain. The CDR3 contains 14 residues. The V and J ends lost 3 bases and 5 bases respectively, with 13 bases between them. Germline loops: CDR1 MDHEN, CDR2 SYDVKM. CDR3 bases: TGTGCCAGCAGTTTTCCCCCCCCAGGAACTGAAGCTTTCTTT. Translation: CASSFPPPGTEAFF.

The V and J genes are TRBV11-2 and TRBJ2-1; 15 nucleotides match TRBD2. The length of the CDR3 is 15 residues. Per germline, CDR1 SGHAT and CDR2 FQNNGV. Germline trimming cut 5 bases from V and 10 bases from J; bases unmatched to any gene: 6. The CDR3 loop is CASSIGTSGRREQFF. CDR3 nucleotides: TGTGCCAGCAGCATCGGGACTAGCGGGAGGAGGGAGCAGTTCTTC.

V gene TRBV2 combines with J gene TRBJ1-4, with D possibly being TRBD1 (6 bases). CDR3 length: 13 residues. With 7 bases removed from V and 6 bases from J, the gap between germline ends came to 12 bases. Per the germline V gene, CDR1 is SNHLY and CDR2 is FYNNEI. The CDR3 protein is CASTRRGDEKLFF. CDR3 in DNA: TGTGCCAGCACGCGCAGGGGCGATGAAAAACTGTTTTTT.

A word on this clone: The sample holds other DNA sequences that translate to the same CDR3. Here the CDR3 DNA reads TGCAGTGCTAGGCGGTACAATGAGCAGTTCTTC. It translates to CSARRYNEQFF. The J gene is TRBJ2-1, the V gene TRBV20-1; D call uncertain. V dropped 3 bases and J dropped 4 bases, with 4 bases sitting between them. This CDR3 is 11 amino acids long. Germline V CDR1 and CDR2: DFQATT, SNEGSKA (reference sequence).

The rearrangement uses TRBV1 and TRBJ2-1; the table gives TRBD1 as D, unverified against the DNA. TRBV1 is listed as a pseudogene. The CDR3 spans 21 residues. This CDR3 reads CTSSQARRGQGGRESWNEQFF. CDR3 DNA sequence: TGCACCAGCAGCCAAGCCCGCCGGGGACAGGGTGGCCGGGAGTCTTGGAATGAGCAGTTCTTC.

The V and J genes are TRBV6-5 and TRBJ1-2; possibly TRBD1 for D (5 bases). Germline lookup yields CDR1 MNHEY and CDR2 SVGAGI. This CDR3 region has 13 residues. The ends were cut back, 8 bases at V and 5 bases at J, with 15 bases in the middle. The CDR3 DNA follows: TGTGCCAGCTCAGGGATGGCCACTTATGGCTACACCTTC. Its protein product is CASSGMATYGYTF.

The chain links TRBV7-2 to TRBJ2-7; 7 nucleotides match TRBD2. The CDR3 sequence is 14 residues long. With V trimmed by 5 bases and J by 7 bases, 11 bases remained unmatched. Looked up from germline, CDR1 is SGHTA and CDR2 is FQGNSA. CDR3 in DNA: TGTGCCAGCAGCGTAAAGTGGGACTACTCTGAGCAGTACTTC. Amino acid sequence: CASSVKWDYSEQYF.

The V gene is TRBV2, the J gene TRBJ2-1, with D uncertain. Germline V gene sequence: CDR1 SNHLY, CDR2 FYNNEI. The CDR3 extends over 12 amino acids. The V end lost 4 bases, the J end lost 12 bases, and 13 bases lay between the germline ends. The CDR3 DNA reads TGTGCCAGCAGTGCCTCCTCGACATCGCAGTTCTTC. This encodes CASSASSTSQFF.

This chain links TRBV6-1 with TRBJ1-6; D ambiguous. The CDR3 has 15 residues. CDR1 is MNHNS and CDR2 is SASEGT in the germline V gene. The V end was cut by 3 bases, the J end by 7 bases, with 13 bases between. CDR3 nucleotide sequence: TGTGCCAGCAGTGAGGTTCCTATCAGGAATTCACCCCTCCACTTT. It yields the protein CASSEVPIRNSPLHF.

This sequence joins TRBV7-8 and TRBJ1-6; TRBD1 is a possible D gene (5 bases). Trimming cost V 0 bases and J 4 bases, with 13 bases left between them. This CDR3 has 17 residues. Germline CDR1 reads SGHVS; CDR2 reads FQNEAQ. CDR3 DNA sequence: TGTGCCAGCAGCTTAGCAGGGGTCATTACTTATAATTCACCCCTCCACTTT. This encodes CASSLAGVITYNSPLHF. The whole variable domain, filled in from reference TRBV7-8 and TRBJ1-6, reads GAGVSQSPRYKVAKRGQDVALRCDPISGHVSLFWYQQALGQGPEFLTYFQNEAQLDKSGLPSDRFFAERPEGSVSTLKIQRTQQEDSAVYLCASSLAGVITYNSPLHFGNGTRLTVT.

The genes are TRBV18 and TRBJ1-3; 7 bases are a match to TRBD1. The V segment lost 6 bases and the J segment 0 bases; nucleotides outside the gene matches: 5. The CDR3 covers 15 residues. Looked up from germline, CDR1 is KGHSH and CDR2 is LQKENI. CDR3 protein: CASSLGQVSGNTIYF. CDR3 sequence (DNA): TGTGCCAGCTCCCTTGGACAGGTCTCTGGAAACACCATATATTTT.

This CDR3 reads CSVEDRAGGRTGELFF. The CDR3 nucleotides read TGCAGCGTTGAAGATAGAGCGGGGGGGCGGACCGGGGAGCTGTTTTTT. The chain is built from TRBV29-1 and TRBJ2-2; 10 bases are shared with TRBD2. Germline assignment: CDR1 SQVTM and CDR2 ANQGSEA. V dropped 0 bases and J dropped 5; count of bases not matched to a gene: 6. This CDR3 comprises 16 residues.

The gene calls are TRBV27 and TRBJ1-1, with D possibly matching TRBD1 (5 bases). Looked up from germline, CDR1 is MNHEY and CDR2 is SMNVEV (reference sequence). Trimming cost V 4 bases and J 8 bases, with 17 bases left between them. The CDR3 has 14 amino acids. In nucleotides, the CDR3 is TGTGCCAGCAGTTGGGGGGGACTCTCAGCCGAAGCTTTCTTT. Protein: CASSWGGLSAEAFF.

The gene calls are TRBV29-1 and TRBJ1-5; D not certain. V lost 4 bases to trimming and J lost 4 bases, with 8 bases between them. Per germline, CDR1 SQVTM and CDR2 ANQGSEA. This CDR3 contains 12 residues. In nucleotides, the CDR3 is TGCAGCGTTGGACACCTGAATCAGCCCCAGCATTTT. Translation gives CSVGHLNQPQHF. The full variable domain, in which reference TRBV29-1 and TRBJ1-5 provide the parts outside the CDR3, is SAVISQKPSRDICQRGTSLTIQCQVDSQVTMMFWYRQQPGQSLTLIATANQGSEATYESGFVIDKFPISRPNLTFSTLTVSNMSPEDSSIYLCSVGHLNQPQHFGDGTRLSIL.

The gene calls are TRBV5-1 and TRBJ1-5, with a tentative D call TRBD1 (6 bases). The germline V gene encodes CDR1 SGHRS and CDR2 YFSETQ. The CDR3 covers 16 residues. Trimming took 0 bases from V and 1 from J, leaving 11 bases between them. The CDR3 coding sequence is TGCGCCAGCAGCTTGGGGGGGCTAGGGAGCAATCAGCCCCAGCATTTT. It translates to CASSLGGLGSNQPQHF.

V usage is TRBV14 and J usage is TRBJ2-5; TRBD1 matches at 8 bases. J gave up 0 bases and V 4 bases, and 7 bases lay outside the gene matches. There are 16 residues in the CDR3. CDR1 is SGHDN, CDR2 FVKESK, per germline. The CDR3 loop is CASSLGWDRYQETQYF. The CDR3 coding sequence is TGTGCCAGCAGCCTGGGCTGGGACAGGTACCAAGAGACCCAGTACTTC.

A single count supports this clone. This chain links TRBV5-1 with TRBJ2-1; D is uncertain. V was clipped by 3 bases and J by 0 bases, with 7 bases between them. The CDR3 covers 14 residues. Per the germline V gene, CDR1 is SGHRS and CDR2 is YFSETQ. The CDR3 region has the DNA TGCGCCAGCAGCTCGGGTTACTCCTACAATGAGCAGTTCTTC. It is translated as CASSSGYSYNEQFF.

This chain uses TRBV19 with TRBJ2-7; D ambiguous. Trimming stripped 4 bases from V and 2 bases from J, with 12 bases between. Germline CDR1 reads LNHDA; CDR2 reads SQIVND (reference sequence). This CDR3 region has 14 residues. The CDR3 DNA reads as TGTGCCAGTAGTAAAACATCCCTGGCCTACGAGCAGTACTTC. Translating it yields CASSKTSLAYEQYF.

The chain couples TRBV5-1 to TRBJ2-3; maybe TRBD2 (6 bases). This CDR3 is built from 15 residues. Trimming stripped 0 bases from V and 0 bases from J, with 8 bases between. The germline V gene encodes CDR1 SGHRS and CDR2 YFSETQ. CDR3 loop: CASSLDGTSTDTQYF. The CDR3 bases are TGCGCCAGCAGCTTGGACGGGACTAGCACAGATACGCAGTATTTT.

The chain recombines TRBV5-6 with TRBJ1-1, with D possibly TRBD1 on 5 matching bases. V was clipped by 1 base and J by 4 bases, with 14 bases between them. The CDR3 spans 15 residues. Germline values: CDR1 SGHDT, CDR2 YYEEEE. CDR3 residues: CASSLYAGQGTEAFF. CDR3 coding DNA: TGTGCCAGCAGCTTGTACGCGGGGCAGGGCACTGAAGCTTTCTTT. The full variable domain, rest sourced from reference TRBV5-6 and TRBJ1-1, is DAGVTQSPTHLIKTRGQQVTLRCSPKSGHDTVSWYQQALGQGPQFIFQYYEEEERQRGNFPDRFSGHQFPNYSSELNVNALLLGDSALYLCASSLYAGQGTEAFFGQGTRLTVV.

Written as DNA, the CDR3 is TGCGCCAGCAGCCAAGTGGGGGGAATGAACTCCTACAATGAGCAGTTCTTC. Its translation is CASSQVGGMNSYNEQFF. V and J are TRBV4-1 and TRBJ2-1; tentative D call: TRBD2 (6 bases). The CDR3 totals 17 residues. Germline loops: CDR1 MGHRA, CDR2 YSYEKL. The V end was cut by 1 base, the J end by 0 bases, with 13 bases between.

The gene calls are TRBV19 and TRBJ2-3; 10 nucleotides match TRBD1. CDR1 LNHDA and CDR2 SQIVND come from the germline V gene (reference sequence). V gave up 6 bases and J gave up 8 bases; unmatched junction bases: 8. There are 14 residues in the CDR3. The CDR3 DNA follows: TGTGCCAGTAGGCCCGGACAGGGGGTTGCTACGCAGTATTTT. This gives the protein CASRPGQGVATQYF.

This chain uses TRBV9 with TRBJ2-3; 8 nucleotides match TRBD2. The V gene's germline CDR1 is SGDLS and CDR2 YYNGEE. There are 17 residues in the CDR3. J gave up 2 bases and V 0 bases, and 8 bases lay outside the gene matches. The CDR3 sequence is CASSVGGPSGFTDTQYF. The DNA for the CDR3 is TGTGCCAGCAGCGTAGGGGGCCCTAGCGGGTTCACAGATACGCAGTATTTT. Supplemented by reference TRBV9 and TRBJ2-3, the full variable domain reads DSGVTQTPKHLITATGQRVTLRCSPRSGDLSVYWYQQSLDQGLQFLIQYYNGEERAKGNILERFSAQQFPDLHSELNLSSLELGDSALYFCASSVGGPSGFTDTQYFGPGTRLTVL.

The CDR3 bases are TGTGCCAGTAGTAGCCCCGGCGGGAACTCTGGAAACACCATATATTTT. It codes for CASSSPGGNSGNTIYF. The chain joins TRBV19 to TRBJ1-3; D is undetermined. Germline assignment: CDR1 LNHDA and CDR2 SQIVND (reference sequence). The CDR3 is 16 amino acids. V gave up 4 bases and J gave up 0 bases, with 13 bases separating them.

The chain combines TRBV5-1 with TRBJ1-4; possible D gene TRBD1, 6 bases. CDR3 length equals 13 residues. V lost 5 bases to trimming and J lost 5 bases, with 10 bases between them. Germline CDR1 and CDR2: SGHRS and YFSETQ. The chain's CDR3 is CASRDRRNEKLFF. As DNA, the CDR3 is TGCGCCAGCAGAGACAGGCGGAATGAAAAACTGTTTTTT.

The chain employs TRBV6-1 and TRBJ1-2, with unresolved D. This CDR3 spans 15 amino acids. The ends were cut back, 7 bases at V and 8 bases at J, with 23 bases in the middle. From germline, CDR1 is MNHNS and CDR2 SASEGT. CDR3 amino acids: CASTSSTTGERGYTF. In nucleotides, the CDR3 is TGTGCCAGCACCTCCTCCACTACCGGGGAGAGGGGCTACACCTTC.

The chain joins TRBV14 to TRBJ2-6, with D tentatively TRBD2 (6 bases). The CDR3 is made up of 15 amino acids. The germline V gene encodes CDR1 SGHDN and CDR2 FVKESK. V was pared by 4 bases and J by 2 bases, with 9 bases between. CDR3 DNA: TGTGCCAGCAGCCTTCGGACTACTGGGGCCAACGTCCTGACTTTC. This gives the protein CASSLRTTGANVLTF.

The CDR3 reads CAITPDSSYEQYF. The CDR3 region has the DNA TGTGCCATTACGCCGGACAGCTCCTACGAGCAGTACTTC. This chain connects TRBV10-3 to TRBJ2-7; tentatively, D is TRBD1 (6 bases). Looked up from germline, CDR1 is ENHRY and CDR2 is SYGVKD. This CDR3 is built from 13 residues. The V end lost 9 bases, the J end lost 0 bases, and 12 bases lay between the germline ends.

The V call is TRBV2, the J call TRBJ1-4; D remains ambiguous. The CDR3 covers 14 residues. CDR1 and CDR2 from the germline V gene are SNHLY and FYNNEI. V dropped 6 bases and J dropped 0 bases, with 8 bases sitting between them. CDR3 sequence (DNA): TGTGCCAGCAGCCGTTTAACAACTAATGAAAAACTGTTTTTT. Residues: CASSRLTTNEKLFF.